This T cell receptor (beta chain) came from a study of response to subunit inactivated influenza vaccine. This CDR3 comprises 14 residues. CDR1 and CDR2 from the germline V gene are MDHEN and SYDVKM. TCRdb independently ran MiXCR on the RT-PCR reads; one entry per CDR3 protein. The table lists hundreds of thousands of distinct CDR3 sequences, roughly 14% of them singletons, with 5.5% to 7% in the top ten. Study-wide results and limits: After each seasonal influenza vaccination, few new T cells are recruited, the authors suggested.

As concerns this clonotype: Its antigen is as yet unknown. Mismatch with germline at one junction end may stem from a read error.

The chain couples TRBV28 to TRBJ2-5, with D perhaps TRBD2 (6 bases). The source is a man aged 45-65 years who received an inactivated influenza vaccine. Sequences were derived from PBMCs from blood, sampled 14 days before vaccination. DNA of the CDR3: TGTGCCAGCAGTCAATCGGGAGTACGGGAGACCCATTACTTC. It specifies CASSQSGVRETHYF.